These 5 T cell receptor beta chains share one sample of origin, sequenced in a study of blood T cells in healthy people across ages. Primers used in a second PCR of roughly 7 to 12 cycles were a sample-barcoded 5' primer and a J-beta primer mix. TCRdb independently ran MiXCR on the 5' RACE reads; one entry per CDR3 protein. The repertoire holds hundreds of thousands of distinct CDR3 sequences, with about 55% as singletons. The sample was blood. Receptors were obtained from a man aged 55 to 69 in good health.

The chain carries TRBV6-2 or TRBV6-3 and TRBJ2-7; 9 nucleotides match TRBD2. V lost 6 bases and J lost 0; bases outside the gene matches: 18. CDR1 and CDR2 (germline): MNHEY, SVGEGT. This CDR3 is built from 19 residues. CDR3 nucleotide sequence: TGTGCCAGCAGCTCTCCACTTGGGACTAGCAGGATCAGCTCCTACGAGCAGTACTTC. It encodes CASSSPLGTSRISSYEQYF.

The V call is TRBV20-1, the J call TRBJ1-5, with 7 bases lining up with TRBD1. The CDR3 is 14 amino acids. With 5 bases clipped from V and 1 base from J, the junction kept 5 bases outside the gene matches. The germline V gene encodes CDR1 DFQATT and CDR2 SNEGSKA (reference sequence). The CDR3 protein is CSAPRGQSNQPQHF. The CDR3 DNA sequence: TGCAGTGCTCCTAGGGGGCAGAGCAATCAGCCCCAGCATTTT.

CDR3 loop: CASSLETSGTQYF. DNA of the CDR3: TGCGCCAGCAGCTTGGAGACTTCCGGGACCCAGTACTTC. This chain connects TRBV5-1 to TRBJ2-5, with D uncertain. Germline CDR1 and CDR2: SGHRS and YFSETQ. The ends were cut back, 0 bases at V and 7 bases at J, with 10 bases in the middle. The CDR3 extends over 13 amino acids.

A few counts support this clonotype. J is TRBJ2-5 and V is TRBV7-2, with 13 bases matching TRBD2. Germline CDR1 and CDR2: SGHTA and FQGNSA. V lost 4 bases, J lost 0 bases, and 11 bases stayed unmatched. The CDR3 is 19 amino acids. For the CDR3, the DNA is TGTGCCAGCAGCTCCCTGGGGACTAGCGGGATACAGTACCAAGAGACCCAGTACTTC. Its translation is CASSSLGTSGIQYQETQYF.

This clonotype was counted only a few times. V and J are TRBV3-1 and TRBJ1-2; tentative D call: TRBD1 (5 bases). The CDR3 spans 15 residues. Germline V gene data show CDR1 as LGHDT and CDR2 as YNNKEL (reference sequence). The V end lost 4 bases, the J end lost 2 bases, and 14 bases lay between the germline ends. DNA of the CDR3: TGTGCCAGCAGCCCCCTAGGAGGGGCAAACTATGGCTACACCTTC. This codes for CASSPLGGANYGYTF.